Listed here are 8 T cell receptor beta chains from one sample, sequenced in a study of cytomegalovirus exposure and HLA in healthy donors. PCR employed 60 Vbeta and 13 Jbeta primers. Some clones are missing from TCRdb's copy, which holds only in-frame ones; the method was immunoSEQ multiplex PCR. The table shows about 120,000 clones, with 60% to 85% occurring only once. Material for sequencing was PBMCs. The receptor set was obtained from a female donor in good health and CMV-seronegative.

The chain carries TRBV6-5 and TRBJ1-6; 12 positions agree with TRBD1. CDR1 MNHEY and CDR2 SVGAGI come from the germline V gene. V shed 6 bases, J shed 9 bases, and the junction held 3 bases outside the gene matches. This CDR3 is built from 14 residues. The CDR3 reads CASRGQGAGSPLHF. CDR3 sequence (DNA): TGTGCCAGCAGGGGACAGGGGGCGGGTTCACCCCTCCACTTT.

The CDR3: CASSWDRGRPGELFF. DNA for the CDR3: TGTGCCAGCAGCTGGGACAGGGGGCGCCCCGGGGAGCTGTTTTTT. The rearrangement links TRBV7-9 to TRBJ2-2, with TRBD1 matching 12 bases. After removal of 4 bases from V and 6 bases from J, the junction contained 3 bases not matched to a gene. Germline CDR1 reads SEHNR; CDR2 reads FQNEAQ (reference sequence). The CDR3 is 15 residues long.

The chain links TRBV11-2 to TRBJ1-3, with 9 positions matching TRBD1. Trimming at V came to 5 bases and at J to 8 bases, leaving 4 bases not matched to a gene. Germline CDR1 reads SGHAT; CDR2 reads FQNNGV. This CDR3 comprises 13 residues. The CDR3 coding sequence is TGTGCCAGCAGCCAGACAGGGGGAGACACCATATATTTT. Translation gives CASSQTGGDTIYF.

This clone was picked up one time. The rearrangement uses TRBV19 and TRBJ2-2, with 8 bases identical to TRBD1. From germline, CDR1 is LNHDA and CDR2 SQIVND (reference sequence). The CDR3 covers 16 residues. After removal of 5 bases from V and 4 bases from J, the junction contained 9 bases not matched to a gene. CDR3 sequence reads: CASSGQGLGGTGELFF. The CDR3 DNA sequence: TGTGCCAGTAGTGGACAGGGCTTGGGGGGCACCGGGGAGCTGTTTTTT.

The CDR3 DNA is TGTGCCAGCAGTGAACAAGCGGGGTCCTCCCAGGAGACCCAGTACTTC. This sequence encodes CASSEQAGSSQETQYF. The rearrangement joins TRBV2 to TRBJ2-5; 7 bases fit TRBD2. Per the germline V gene, CDR1 is SNHLY and CDR2 is FYNNEI. The CDR3 length is 16 residues. Losses at the gene ends were 2 bases for V and 5 bases for J; bases not matched to a gene: 11.

V gene TRBV10-3 combines with J gene TRBJ1-2; TRBD1 aligns across 10 bases. With V trimmed by 3 bases and J by 7 bases, 2 bases remained unmatched. The CDR3 has 13 amino acids. CDR1 and CDR2 (germline): ENHRY, SYGVKD. CDR3 residues: CAISERQGAGYTF. For the CDR3, the DNA is TGTGCCATCAGTGAACGACAGGGGGCTGGCTACACCTTC.

J is TRBJ1-3 and V is TRBV7-6; no firm D call. The germline gives CDR1 SGHVS, CDR2 FNYEAQ. This CDR3 contains 14 residues. The V and J ends lost 0 bases and 1 base respectively, with 4 bases between them. The CDR3 DNA sequence: TGTGCCAGCAGCTTAGCTTCGTCTGGAAACACCATATATTTT. This codes for CASSLASSGNTIYF.

J is TRBJ1-5 and V is TRBV6-1, with a possible D match to TRBD1 (6 bases). The germline gives CDR1 MNHNS, CDR2 SASEGT. V was shortened by 7 bases and J by 1 base, with 14 bases between the two germline ends. This CDR3 contains 15 residues. The CDR3, as DNA: TGTGCCAGCACCAGGGAGAGGGGGAGCAATCAGCCCCAGCATTTT. Translation: CASTRERGSNQPQHF.